What follows are 30 T cell receptor beta chains derived from one specimen sequenced in a study of siplizumab effects on memory and regulatory T cells. Some clones are missing from TCRdb's copy, which holds only in-frame ones; the method was immunoSEQ multiplex PCR. The sample includes some 100,000 clones, 75% to 95% seen only once; the top ten take roughly 2.8%. Specimen: CD4+ T cells sorted from blood. All receptors derive from a human donor in good health. Some clones in this sample may be carry-over from other donors' samples.

V is TRBV5-1 and J is TRBJ1-1; maybe TRBD1 (5 bases). This CDR3 has 12 amino acids. Trimming cost V 6 bases and J 7 bases, with 13 bases left between them. CDR1 and CDR2 (germline): SGHRS, YFSETQ. CDR3 amino acids: CASKDPGGEAFF. DNA for the CDR3: TGCGCCAGCAAGGATCCGGGGGGTGAAGCTTTCTTT.

This chain connects TRBV7-9 to TRBJ2-2, with a possible D match to TRBD1 (7 bases). Germline CDR1 is SEHNR and CDR2 is FQNEAQ (reference sequence). The CDR3 has 16 amino acids. Trimming shortened V by 4 bases and J by 7 bases, and 19 bases separated the two germline ends. The CDR3 reads CASSSILRGDGGELFF. The CDR3, as DNA: TGTGCCAGCAGCTCGATACTCAGGGGGGACGGCGGGGAGCTGTTTTTT.

CDR3 residues: CASSGMGQSSGNTIYF. CDR3 bases: TGCGCCAGCAGCGGAATGGGACAGAGCTCTGGAAACACCATATATTTT. This sequence joins TRBV5-1 and TRBJ1-3, with TRBD1 identical over 7 bases. J lost 0 bases, V lost 4 bases, and 7 bases had no gene match. CDR1 is SGHRS and CDR2 is YFSETQ in the germline V gene. This CDR3 has 16 residues.

Written as DNA, the CDR3 is TGTGCCAGTAGAACCCTCTGGGACAGCTCTGGAAACACCATATATTTT. It encodes CASRTLWDSSGNTIYF. The chain links TRBV19 to TRBJ1-3; TRBD1 matches at 7 bases. V was pared by 6 bases and J by 0 bases, with 8 bases of the junction left unmatched. The germline CDR1 and CDR2 sequences are LNHDA and SQIVND (reference sequence). This CDR3 comprises 16 residues.

This clone occurred a few times. The chain has TRBV14 and TRBJ2-3, with D hard to call. This CDR3 has 16 residues. The V gene's germline CDR1 is SGHDN and CDR2 FVKESK. V lost 2 bases and J lost 5, with 17 bases in between. This chain's CDR3 is CASSQRGRSAGDTQYF. For the CDR3, the DNA is TGTGCCAGCAGCCAAAGAGGAAGGTCGGCTGGAGATACGCAGTATTTT.

J is TRBJ2-5 and V is TRBV11-2; a possible D gene is TRBD2 (6 bases). The CDR3 is 18 residues long. V lost 2 bases and J 5 bases, leaving 24 bases between the germline ends. Germline V gene data show CDR1 as SGHAT and CDR2 as FQNNGV. The CDR3 bases are TGTGCCAGCAGCTTATTGGGCCACTTGGCGGGATATGGTGAGACCCAGTACTTC. Amino acid sequence: CASSLLGHLAGYGETQYF.

As regards this clone: Sequence at one end of the junction differs from germline and may be a read error. The V call is TRBV2, the J call TRBJ2-5; D assignment may be TRBD1 or TRBD2 (6 bases each). CDR1 and CDR2 from the germline V gene are SNHLY and FYNNEI. The CDR3 has 14 residues. Here the CDR3 reads CASSGLGTREAQYF. As DNA, the CDR3 is TGTGCCAGCAGTGGACTAGGGACAAGAGAGGCCCAGTACTTC.

CDR3 bases: TGTGCCAGCAGTTCTGATCGGGACAGGGTTTATTCTTCCTACGAGCAGTACTTC. Translating gives CASSSDRDRVYSSYEQYF. V is TRBV28 and J is TRBJ2-7, with 9 bases fitting TRBD1. Germline CDR1 MDHEN, CDR2 SYDVKM. The CDR3 spans 18 residues. The V segment lost 4 bases and the J segment 1 base; nucleotides outside the gene matches: 14.

The chain recombines TRBV5-1 with TRBJ2-1; D remains ambiguous. There are 15 residues in the CDR3. Germline CDR1 is SGHRS and CDR2 is YFSETQ. Trimming left V 4 bases short and J 10 bases short, with 21 bases between. CDR3 in amino acids: CASSPGLDPAREQFF. DNA of the CDR3: TGCGCCAGCAGCCCCGGGCTCGACCCCGCCAGAGAGCAGTTCTTC.

This chain connects TRBV2 to TRBJ1-5; no clear D. V dropped 7 bases and J dropped 4 bases, with 11 bases sitting between them. CDR1 and CDR2 (germline): SNHLY, FYNNEI. The CDR3 length is 13 residues. CDR3: CASNRVQNQPQHF. The CDR3 DNA follows: TGTGCCAGCAATAGGGTCCAGAATCAGCCCCAGCATTTT. Based on the CDR3 plus reference TRBV2 and TRBJ1-5, the full variable domain is EPEVTQTPSHQVTQMGQEVILRCVPISNHLYFYWYRQILGQKVEFLVSFYNNEISEKSEIFDDQFSVERPDGSNFTLKIRSTKLEDSAMYFCASNRVQNQPQHFGDGTRLSIL.

This chain uses TRBV7-2 with TRBJ2-7; 13 positions agree with TRBD2. The V gene's germline CDR1 is SGHTA and CDR2 FQGNSA. Trimming removed 2 bases from V and 6 bases from J; junction bases left unmatched: 4. CDR3 length equals 15 residues. The CDR3, as DNA: TGTGCCAGCAGCTTAAAGGGACTAGCGGGATTCGAGCAGTACTTC. The encoded protein is CASSLKGLAGFEQYF. The full variable domain, rest sourced from reference TRBV7-2 and TRBJ2-7, is GAGVSQSPSNKVTEKGKDVELRCDPISGHTALYWYRQSLGQGLEFLIYFQGNSAPDKSGLPSDRFSAERTGGSVSTLTIQRTQQEDSAVYLCASSLKGLAGFEQYFGPGTRLTVT.

The rearrangement uses TRBV2 and TRBJ2-7, with 10 bases lining up with TRBD2. V trimming: 3 bases; J trimming: 7 bases; junction bases outside the gene matches: 9. Germline CDR1 is SNHLY and CDR2 is FYNNEI. The CDR3 extends over 15 amino acids. The CDR3 is CASSDPLAGVREQYF. The CDR3 DNA sequence: TGTGCCAGCAGTGACCCCCTAGCGGGAGTGAGGGAGCAGTACTTC.

This rearrangement joins TRBV28 to TRBJ1-5; D is possibly TRBD1 (5 bases). V gave up 3 bases and J gave up 7 bases, with 13 bases separating them. The CDR3 spans 14 residues. Germline V CDR1 and CDR2: MDHEN, SYDVKM. CDR3 protein: CASSFRGARQPQHF. CDR3 DNA: TGTGCCAGCAGTTTCCGCGGGGCAAGGCAGCCCCAGCATTTT.

V usage is TRBV7-5 and J usage is TRBJ2-6; the table's D gene call, TRBD1, was not cross checked with the DNA. TRBV7-5 is marked as a pseudogene. The CDR3 spans 17 residues. The CDR3 DNA sequence: TGTGCAGAAAGCCTTTTTGGTAGACAAAGTCGGGCCAACGTCCTGACTTTC. The encoded protein is CAESLFGRQSRANVLTF.

The chain carries TRBV6-4 and TRBJ2-3, with 8 bases that match TRBD2. Unmatched junction bases numbered 14, after V lost 5 bases and J lost 10 bases. CDR1 and CDR2 from the germline V gene are MRHNA and SNTAGT. The CDR3 contains 15 residues. The DNA of the CDR3 is TGTGCCAGCAGTCCCGGGACTAGAGGTCCTACGGCGCAGTATTTT. It specifies CASSPGTRGPTAQYF.

The rearrangement links TRBV10-2 to TRBJ2-1, with a weak D call TRBD2 (5 bases). CDR3 size: 15 residues. From germline, CDR1 is WSHSY and CDR2 SAAADI. The ends were cut back, 7 bases at V and 0 bases at J, with 13 bases in the middle. CDR3 sequence reads: CASTSDLSSYNEQFF. CDR3 bases: TGCGCCAGCACTTCGGACTTGAGCTCCTACAATGAGCAGTTCTTC.

The chain carries TRBV5-1 and TRBJ1-3; D is ambiguous. Per the germline V gene, CDR1 is SGHRS and CDR2 is YFSETQ. Trimming shortened V by 0 bases and J by 0 bases, and 13 bases separated the two germline ends. The CDR3 has 17 amino acids. CDR3 nucleotides: TGCGCCAGCAGCTTGGCCGGTCCGTACAGCTCTGGAAACACCATATATTTT. Translating gives CASSLAGPYSSGNTIYF.

In its sample, this clone was seen once. The chain carries TRBV11-1 and TRBJ2-7, with D possibly TRBD2 on 6 matching bases. Germline-derived CDR1 and CDR2 are SGHAT and FQDESV (reference sequence). The CDR3 contains 15 residues. Trimming stripped 2 bases from V and 4 bases from J, with 15 bases between. The CDR3 is CASSLLSGRGYEQYF. Here the CDR3 DNA reads TGTGCCAGCAGCTTATTGTCTGGCCGGGGGTACGAGCAGTACTTC.

This rearrangement joins TRBV15 to TRBJ2-3, with D uncertain. Germline V lookup: CDR1 LNHNV, CDR2 YYDKDF (reference sequence). The CDR3 is 15 residues long. V lost 0 bases, J lost 10 bases, and 17 bases lay in between. The chain's CDR3 is CATSRDQPGESPQYF. The CDR3 bases are TGTGCCACCAGCAGAGATCAGCCAGGCGAGTCTCCGCAGTATTTT.

The CDR3 region is CASGEREGTQYF. In DNA, the CDR3 is TGTGCCAGCGGTGAGCGGGAGGGGACCCAGTACTTC. This chain uses TRBV9 with TRBJ2-5; 10 bases fit TRBD2. CDR3 length: 12 residues. Trimming removed 7 bases from V and 7 bases from J; junction bases left unmatched: 4. Germline CDR1 and CDR2: SGDLS and YYNGEE.

This clone was detected only once. V gene TRBV12-5 combines with J gene TRBJ2-5, with 7 bases identical to TRBD2. Per the germline V gene, CDR1 is LGHNT and CDR2 is FRNRAP. The CDR3 is made up of 13 amino acids. Trimming took 5 bases from V and 5 from J; bases not matched to a gene: 5. CDR3 amino acids: CASGLAGVETQYF. CDR3 DNA sequence: TGTGCTAGTGGTCTGGCGGGAGTTGAGACCCAGTACTTC. Drawing the rest from reference TRBV12-5 and TRBJ2-5, the complete variable domain is DARVTQTPRHKVTEMGQEVTMRCQPILGHNTVFWYRQTMMQGLELLAYFRNRAPLDDSGMPKDRFSAEMPDATLATLKIQPSEPRDSAVYFCASGLAGVETQYFGPGTRLLVL.

The V call is TRBV7-3, the J call TRBJ2-2, with 11 positions matching TRBD1. The CDR3 runs 16 residues. V shed 4 bases and J 3 bases; nucleotides not matched to a gene: 4. Germline-derived CDR1 and CDR2 are SGHTA and FQGTGA. CDR3 residues: CASSWTGGGDTGELFF. The CDR3 bases are TGTGCCAGCAGCTGGACAGGGGGCGGCGACACCGGGGAGCTGTTTTTT.

This sequence joins TRBV28 and TRBJ2-2, with 7 bases aligning to TRBD1. Germline-derived CDR1 and CDR2 are MDHEN and SYDVKM. With 6 bases clipped from V and 1 base from J, the junction kept 11 bases outside the gene matches. The CDR3 spans 17 residues. The CDR3 here is CASSPPPGQRNTGELFF. The CDR3 DNA follows: TGTGCCAGCAGCCCACCTCCGGGACAGCGGAACACCGGGGAGCTGTTTTTT. Complete variable domain (other parts from reference TRBV28 and TRBJ2-2): DVKVTQSSRYLVKRTGEKVFLECVQDMDHENMFWYRQDPGLGLRLIYFSYDVKMKEKGDIPEGYSVSREKKERFSLILESASTNQTSMYLCASSPPPGQRNTGELFFGEGSRLTVL.

This clone was recorded a few times. The V gene is TRBV21-1, the J gene TRBJ1-1. TRBV21-1 is annotated as a pseudogene. The CDR3 extends over 16 amino acids. Here the CDR3 reads CASSKAGLRRWAEAFF. CDR3 sequence (DNA): TGTGCCAGCAGCAAAGCCGGCCTCCGGAGATGGGCTGAAGCTTTCTTT.

The chain links TRBV29-1 to TRBJ2-2; D unresolved. The germline V gene encodes CDR1 SQVTM and CDR2 ANQGSEA. Trimming took off 3 bases at V and 4 bases at J, with 9 bases between the two ends. This CDR3 is 13 amino acids long. The CDR3 here is CSVDVSGTGELFF. The CDR3 coding sequence is TGCAGCGTTGATGTATCGGGCACCGGGGAGCTGTTTTTT.

V usage is TRBV6-5 and J usage is TRBJ1-1, with TRBD1 identical over 9 bases. Germline CDR1 reads MNHEY; CDR2 reads SVGAGI. The CDR3 spans 15 residues. The V gene end was trimmed by 5 bases and the J gene end by 7 bases; junction bases not matched to a gene: 11. The CDR3 here is CASSATGDRAFEAFF. CDR3 DNA: TGTGCCAGCAGTGCGACAGGGGACAGGGCCTTTGAAGCTTTCTTT.

The rearrangement joins TRBV2 to TRBJ2-4, with TRBD1 matching over 7 bases. This CDR3 spans 16 amino acids. V gave up 6 bases and J gave up 7 bases; unmatched junction bases: 15. The germline V gene has CDR1 SNHLY and CDR2 FYNNEI. CDR3 coding DNA: TGTGCCAGCAGCGAAACCCTCGGGACAGTGGTGAACATTCAGTACTTC. This sequence encodes CASSETLGTVVNIQYF.

V gene TRBV4-1 combines with J gene TRBJ2-7, with D possibly TRBD1 on 6 matching bases. With 4 bases removed from V and 3 bases from J, the gap between germline ends came to 10 bases. The germline CDR1 and CDR2 sequences are MGHRA and YSYEKL. The CDR3 has 13 residues. The CDR3 spells CASSREGGYEQYF. CDR3 nucleotides: TGCGCCAGCAGCCGAGAAGGGGGCTACGAGCAGTACTTC.

V and J are TRBV30 and TRBJ2-1; D not resolved. Germline CDR1 and CDR2: GTSNPN and SVGIG (reference sequence). V lost 4 bases to trimming and J lost 0 bases, with 10 bases between them. This CDR3 comprises 14 residues. CDR3: CAWNPPHSYNEQFF. CDR3 in DNA: TGTGCCTGGAACCCCCCCCACTCCTACAATGAGCAGTTCTTC. Based on the CDR3 plus reference TRBV30 and TRBJ2-1, the full variable domain is SQTIHQWPATLVQPVGSPLSLECTVEGTSNPNLYWYRQAAGRGLQLLFYSVGIGQISSEVPQNLSASRPQDRQFILSSKKLLLSDSGFYLCAWNPPHSYNEQFFGPGTRLTVL.

The rearrangement links TRBV6-4 to TRBJ1-1, with D unclear. CDR3 size: 13 residues. Trimming removed 3 bases at V and 4 bases at J, with 9 bases between. The germline gives CDR1 MRHNA, CDR2 SNTAGT. CDR3 sequence (DNA): TGTGCCAGCAGTGAGGCGGGGAGCACTGAAGCTTTCTTT. Translating it yields CASSEAGSTEAFF.